This T cell receptor (beta chain) came from a study of T cell responses to AZD1222 COVID-19 vaccine. On the study more broadly: Recipients boosted at about 4 weeks or about 12 weeks are pooled. Study-wide findings and caveats: Vaccine-associated CD4 TCRs spanned spike, dominant at 160-218 and 743-854. Donors were mostly white British, more females; clonal diversity possibly underestimated. Variant regions that are unmutated are reportedly the target of nearly half of spike-specific TCRs.

Only in-frame clones appear in the TCRdb table, and some are missing; sequencing was by immunoSEQ multiplex PCR. The data show over 150,000 clones, under 95% seen once. Remarks on this clone: Its antigen is unidentified.

CDR1 and CDR2 (germline): DFQATT, SNEGSKA (reference sequence). The CDR3 extends over 14 amino acids. Trimming removed 3 bases from V and 11 bases from J, with 20 bases in between. This chain joins TRBV20-1 and TRBJ1-5; D might be TRBD1 (5 bases). The source of this sequence is an adult in good health. The sample was peripheral blood, taken on day 0 of AZD1222 vaccination. CDR3 nucleotides: TGCAGTGCTAGTCCGGAGGGGATAGGGTCGACCCAGCATTTT. Amino acids: CSASPEGIGSTQHF.